A selection of T cell receptor beta chains follows, all from one sample in a study of long-term antiretroviral therapy in people with HIV. The data were produced by immunoSEQ multiplex PCR, yet TCRdb's version contains in-frame clones alone and is incomplete. Counted here are 42,000 or so clones, approximately 89% occurring once; the ten biggest clones make up roughly 6.1%. The input for sequencing was unsorted PBMCs, taken 3.1 years after starting antiretroviral therapy. Receptors originate from a woman aged 45-65 years with HIV. Each CDR3 is given with its conserved first and last residue. A D gene is named only where the DNA matches it firmly. Not every row has a clone size; where given, it reads once, few, many or a size class.

v_call,clone_size,j_call,d_call,cdr3_aa,cdr3_nt
TRBV10-3,NA,TRBJ1-1,NA,CAISPKGQNTEAFF,TGTGCCATCAGCCCTAAGGGACAAAACACTGAAGCTTTCTTT
TRBV30,NA,TRBJ2-3,NA,CAWSPLHGGLVTSTDTQYF,TGTGCCTGGAGCCCCCTCCACGGGGGACTGGTAACTAGCACAGATACGCAGTATTTT
TRBV2,NA,TRBJ1-4,NA,CASRPTGSKNEKLFF,TGTGCCAGCAGACCCACAGGGTCGAAAAATGAAAAACTGTTTTTT
TRBV27,few,TRBJ2-2,NA,CASTRGGELFF,TGTGCCAGCACGAGGGGCGGGGAGCTGTTTTTT
TRBV27,NA,TRBJ2-5,NA,CASSSLVDLETQYF,TGTGCCAGCAGTTCTCTAGTTGACTTAGAGACCCAGTACTTC
TRBV19,NA,TRBJ1-1,NA,CASSIRGPTGTEAFF,TGTGCCAGTAGTATTCGGGGACCAACCGGGACTGAAGCTTTCTTT
TRBV6-1,NA,TRBJ1-3,NA,CASTGVLGNTIYF,TGTGCCAGCACAGGGGTTCTGGGAAACACCATATATTTT
TRBV29-1,NA,TRBJ1-4,TRBD1,CSVGSRDSVEKLFF,TGCAGCGTTGGATCCCGGGACAGCGTAGAAAAACTGTTTTTT
TRBV5-1,NA,TRBJ1-2,NA,CASTPWGLTGYTF,TGCGCCAGCACCCCCTGGGGTCTGACAGGCTACACCTTC
TRBV2,few,TRBJ1-2,NA,CASSLGRNYGYTF,TGTGCCAGCAGCCTCGGACGGAACTATGGCTACACCTTC
TRBV5-4,NA,TRBJ1-2,NA,CASSLGPLGRAYGYTF,TGTGCCAGCAGCTTGGGCCCCCTGGGCAGGGCCTATGGCTACACCTTC
TRBV7-2,NA,TRBJ2-6,TRBD2,CASSLSGGVGANVLTF,TGTGCCAGCAGCTTATCGGGGGGTGTCGGGGCCAACGTCCTGACTTTC
TRBV6-5,NA,TRBJ1-5,NA,CASSYSRSEGQPQHF,TGTGCCAGCAGTTACTCGAGGTCGGAAGGTCAGCCCCAGCATTTT
TRBV2,NA,TRBJ1-1,TRBD1,CASSAGGPYTEAFF,TGTGCCAGCAGTGCAGGGGGTCCGTACACTGAAGCTTTCTTT
TRBV19,once,TRBJ1-4,NA,CASSMLSWDEKLFF,TGTGCCAGTAGTATGCTGTCCTGGGATGAAAAACTGTTTTTT
TRBV9,NA,TRBJ2-3,TRBD1,CASSVEGRGLVDTQYF,TGTGCCAGCAGCGTAGAGGGCAGGGGGCTGGTAGATACGCAGTATTTT
TRBV6-5,NA,TRBJ2-2,NA,CASSVRLNTGELFF,TGTGCCAGCAGCGTCCGATTGAACACCGGGGAGCTGTTTTTT
TRBV29-1,NA,TRBJ1-1,TRBD1,CSVGQEGTEAFF,TGCAGCGTAGGACAGGAGGGCACTGAAGCTTTCTTT
TRBV9,once,TRBJ1-3,NA,CASSLEPQGSSGNTIYF,TGTGCCAGCAGTTTGGAACCTCAGGGGTCCTCTGGAAACACCATATATTTT
TRBV5-1,once,TRBJ2-5,NA,CASSLAAAKQETQYF,TGCGCCAGCAGCTTGGCAGCGGCGAAGCAAGAGACCCAGTACTTC
TRBV7-2,NA,TRBJ2-5,TRBD2,CASSLGVAGETQYF,TGTGCCAGCAGCTTAGGTGTAGCGGGGGAGACCCAGTACTTC
TRBV18,NA,TRBJ1-1,TRBD1,CASSPPGRQGEAFF,TGTGCCAGCTCACCACCCGGGCGACAGGGGGAAGCTTTCTTT
TRBV19,NA,TRBJ2-5,TRBD1,CASTSRRTGGRETQYF,TGTGCCAGTACCTCCCGCCGGACAGGGGGCCGGGAGACCCAGTACTTC
TRBV11-2,NA,TRBJ2-7,NA,CASSLDRTLDQYF,TGTGCCAGCAGCTTAGATCGGACCCTCGATCAGTACTTC
TRBV19,few,TRBJ1-1,NA,CASSRQNTEAFF,TGTGCCAGTAGCCGACAGAACACTGAAGCTTTCTTT
TRBV5-1,NA,TRBJ1-2,NA,CASSLGGTGEGVNGYTF,TGCGCCAGCAGCTTGGGGGGCACAGGAGAAGGGGTGAATGGCTACACCTTC
TRBV5-6,NA,TRBJ2-5,TRBD2,CASSLLPGGVPETQYF,TGTGCCAGCAGCTTGCTTCCCGGGGGGGTGCCAGAGACCCAGTACTTC
TRBV2,NA,TRBJ2-1,TRBD1,CASSALSQGANEQFF,TGTGCCAGCAGTGCCCTCTCTCAGGGGGCAAATGAGCAGTTCTTC
TRBV6-5,NA,TRBJ2-7,TRBD2,CASTVAGSTYEQYF,TGTGCCAGCACTGTAGCGGGGTCCACCTACGAGCAGTACTTC
TRBV5-5,NA,TRBJ1-6,NA,CASSLDDNSPLHF,TGTGCCAGCAGCCTAGACGATAATTCACCCCTCCACTTT
TRBV6-1,NA,TRBJ1-6,TRBD1,CASTSTGGNSPLHF,TGTGCCAGCACCTCTACAGGGGGTAATTCACCCCTCCACTTT